This T cell receptor (beta chain) was sequenced in a study of blood T cell repertoires in COVID-19. V was shortened by 8 bases and J by 5 bases, with 22 bases between the two germline ends. CDR3 length: 15 residues. Assay: immunoSEQ multiplex PCR; the TCRdb copy retains only in-frame clones and omits some. The sample includes about 180,000 clones, 60% to 80% seen only once; the top ten take about an eighth. This clonotype originated in a man in his 60s who had been exposed to COVID-19. The chain has TRBV23-1 and TRBJ2-7; perhaps TRBD1 as D (6 bases). TRBV23-1 qualifies as an ORF whose function is uncertain. Material for sequencing was PBMCs or T cells enriched from blood (not recorded which). The CDR3: CASLLQGPYGNEQYF. As DNA, the CDR3 is TGCGCCAGCCTGCTACAGGGACCCTATGGGAACGAGCAGTACTTC.